Presented here are 25 T cell receptor beta chains from one specimen sequenced in a study of T cell responses to AZD1222 COVID-19 vaccine. Generated by immunoSEQ multiplex PCR, the TCRdb table keeps only in-frame clones and is missing some. Of around 100,000 clones listed, about nine tenths are singletons. The sample here was peripheral blood, taken on day 0 of AZD1222 vaccination. These receptors originate from an adult in good health.

V gene TRBV19 combines with J gene TRBJ2-1; no clear D. CDR3 length equals 13 residues. CDR1 is LNHDA, CDR2 SQIVND, per germline (reference sequence). V shed 5 bases and J shed 0 bases, with 5 bases lying between them. The CDR3: CASSPISYNEQFF. CDR3 DNA: TGTGCCAGTAGTCCCATCTCCTACAATGAGCAGTTCTTC.

The chain links TRBV7-8 to TRBJ2-2; TRBD2 matches at 9 bases. Trimming at V came to 7 bases and at J to 4 bases, leaving 13 bases not matched to a gene. The CDR3 loop spans 17 amino acids. The germline V gene encodes CDR1 SGHVS and CDR2 FQNEAQ. The DNA of the CDR3 is TGTGCCAGCACACATGACGGTCTAGCGGGGAGCACCGGGGAGCTGTTTTTT. This sequence encodes CASTHDGLAGSTGELFF.

This clone was recorded a few times. The V call is TRBV5-1, the J call TRBJ2-5; D is possibly TRBD2 (6 bases). This CDR3 is 14 amino acids long. Germline V CDR1 and CDR2: SGHRS, YFSETQ. The V and J ends lost 3 bases and 5 bases respectively, with 14 bases between them. The CDR3 coding sequence is TGCGCCAGCAGCTGGCGGGACGGTGGGGAGACCCAGTACTTC. The encoded protein is CASSWRDGGETQYF.

The chain uses TRBV12-2 and TRBJ2-2; no check of the table's D call, TRBD2, against the DNA was made. TRBV12-2 constitutes a pseudogene. CDR3 length: 22 amino acids. CDR3 region: CATRGELSPGLAGKVIAGELFF. DNA for the CDR3: TGTGCAACGAGGGGCGAACTATCACCGGGACTAGCGGGAAAGGTCATTGCCGGGGAGCTGTTTTTT.

The chain links TRBV6-2 or TRBV6-3 to TRBJ1-1; the D is unclear. The CDR3 length is 14 residues. Germline CDR1 MNHEY, CDR2 SVGEGT. Trimming cost V 2 bases and J 2 bases, with 9 bases left between them. In nucleotides, the CDR3 is TGTGCCAGCAGTTACGGCCGGGTAAACACTGAAGCTTTCTTT. Amino acids: CASSYGRVNTEAFF.

The rearrangement joins TRBV7-2 to TRBJ2-6; 8 bases are shared with TRBD1. The germline V gene encodes CDR1 SGHTA and CDR2 FQGNSA. This CDR3 is built from 16 residues. V lost 2 bases to trimming and J lost 3 bases; unmatched junction nucleotides: 3. DNA for the CDR3: TGTGCCAGCAGCTTATGGACAGGGTTTGGGGCCAACGTCCTGACTTTC. Its protein product is CASSLWTGFGANVLTF.

The chain carries TRBV11-2 and TRBJ2-3, with 8 bases that match TRBD1. The CDR3 contains 17 residues. Germline CDR1 is SGHAT and CDR2 is FQNNGV. The V segment lost 1 base and the J segment 1 base; nucleotides outside the gene matches: 7. The CDR3 reads CASSLASGGVGTDTQYF. CDR3 nucleotides: TGTGCCAGCAGCTTAGCCTCAGGGGGCGTAGGCACAGATACGCAGTATTTT.

This clone was seen a few times. V usage is TRBV2 and J usage is TRBJ1-1; D is undetermined. V lost 3 bases, J lost 3 bases, and 8 bases lay in between. The germline V gene encodes CDR1 SNHLY and CDR2 FYNNEI. The CDR3 has 13 residues. CDR3 nucleotide sequence: TGTGCCAGCAGTGACAGGTGGGACACTGAAGCTTTCTTT. This sequence encodes CASSDRWDTEAFF.

This clone appeared a few times. The CDR3: CASSPGQGGEQYF. The DNA for the CDR3 is TGTGCCAGCTCACCGGGACAGGGAGGGGAGCAGTACTTC. The V gene is TRBV18, the J gene TRBJ2-7, with TRBD1 matching over 9 bases. The ends lost 3 bases at V and 7 bases at J; junction bases unmatched: 4. The germline V gene encodes CDR1 KGHSH and CDR2 LQKENI. This CDR3 has 13 residues. Based on the CDR3 plus reference TRBV18 and TRBJ2-7, the full variable domain is NAGVMQNPRHLVRRRGQEARLRCSPMKGHSHVYWYRQLPEEGLKFMVYLQKENIIDESGMPKERFSAEFPKEGPSILRIQQVVRGDSAAYFCASSPGQGGEQYFGPGTRLTVT.

The V gene is TRBV28, the J gene TRBJ1-2, with 8 nucleotides matching TRBD1. V was clipped by 4 bases and J by 2 bases; unmatched bases: 3. CDR3 length equals 14 residues. Per the germline V gene, CDR1 is MDHEN and CDR2 is SYDVKM. The CDR3 region is CASSSSGGNYGYTF. CDR3 DNA: TGTGCCAGCAGTTCCTCAGGGGGCAACTATGGCTACACCTTC.

This chain uses TRBV28 with TRBJ2-2; tentatively, D is TRBD1 or TRBD2 (6 bases each). Trimming left V 2 bases short and J 6 bases short, with 7 bases between. The germline CDR1 and CDR2 sequences are MDHEN and SYDVKM. The CDR3 is made up of 13 amino acids. This CDR3 reads CASSLRGAGELFF. The CDR3 DNA follows: TGTGCCAGCAGTTTAAGGGGGGCCGGGGAGCTGTTTTTT.

The V call is TRBV24-1, the J call TRBJ2-1, with 9 bases fitting TRBD1. Losses at the gene ends were 7 bases for V and 4 bases for J; bases not matched to a gene: 7. The CDR3 totals 15 residues. Germline V gives CDR1 KGHDR, CDR2 SFDVKD. CDR3 region: CATRADGQGYNEQFF. Written as DNA, the CDR3 is TGTGCCACCAGAGCAGACGGACAGGGGTACAATGAGCAGTTCTTC.

The chain is built from TRBV9 and TRBJ2-1, with 13 bases that match TRBD2. Germline trimming cut 4 bases from V and 6 bases from J; bases unmatched to any gene: 10. The CDR3 sequence is 17 residues long. Germline V gene data show CDR1 as SGDLS and CDR2 as YYNGEE. In DNA, the CDR3 is TGTGCCAGCAGCTCACCCCTAACTAGCGGGAGGGCCAATGAGCAGTTCTTC. Amino acids: CASSSPLTSGRANEQFF. The entire variable domain, with the rest obtained from reference TRBV9 and TRBJ2-1, is as follows: DSGVTQTPKHLITATGQRVTLRCSPRSGDLSVYWYQQSLDQGLQFLIQYYNGEERAKGNILERFSAQQFPDLHSELNLSSLELGDSALYFCASSSPLTSGRANEQFFGPGTRLTVL.

About this clone itself: Other DNA sequences within the sample encode an identical CDR3. This rearrangement joins TRBV18 to TRBJ1-2; TRBD1 aligns across 10 bases. CDR3 length: 14 residues. The V gene end was trimmed by 2 bases and the J gene end by 8 bases; junction bases not matched to a gene: 5. CDR1 and CDR2 from the germline V gene are KGHSH and LQKENI. In nucleotides, the CDR3 is TGTGCCAGCTCACCAGCAGGGACAGGGGAGGGCTACACCTTC. Translation: CASSPAGTGEGYTF. The full variable domain, in which reference TRBV18 and TRBJ1-2 provide the parts outside the CDR3, is NAGVMQNPRHLVRRRGQEARLRCSPMKGHSHVYWYRQLPEEGLKFMVYLQKENIIDESGMPKERFSAEFPKEGPSILRIQQVVRGDSAAYFCASSPAGTGEGYTFGSGTRLTVV.

The chain is built from TRBV7-2 and TRBJ2-6, with D possibly being TRBD1 (6 bases). CDR3 length: 17 amino acids. In germline, CDR1 is SGHTA, CDR2 FQGNSA. V gave up 5 bases and J gave up 0 bases, with 14 bases separating them. The CDR3 nucleotides read TGTGCCAGCAGCCTCCATGGGGGCTCCTCTGGGGCCAACGTCCTGACTTTC. Encoded protein: CASSLHGGSSGANVLTF.

The chain joins TRBV7-3 to TRBJ2-3, with 9 bases fitting TRBD2. V gave up 7 bases and J gave up 0 bases; unmatched junction bases: 5. The CDR3 contains 15 residues. Germline V gene lookup returns CDR1 SGHTA and CDR2 FQGTGA. CDR3 protein: CASKTSGASTDTQYF. The CDR3 DNA reads TGTGCCAGCAAGACTAGCGGCGCCAGCACAGATACGCAGTATTTT.

This sequence joins TRBV28 and TRBJ1-1; TRBD1 might be the D (5 bases). Per germline, CDR1 MDHEN and CDR2 SYDVKM. This CDR3 is 14 amino acids long. Trimming cost V 3 bases and J 1 base, with 9 bases left between them. The DNA for the CDR3 is TGTGCCAGCAGTTTGTGGGGCGGGAACACTGAAGCTTTCTTT. Protein: CASSLWGGNTEAFF.

The genes are TRBV2 and TRBJ2-1; possible D gene TRBD2, 5 bases. CDR1 is SNHLY, CDR2 FYNNEI, per germline. Trimming stripped 7 bases from V and 9 bases from J, with 16 bases between. The CDR3 loop spans 13 amino acids. Here the CDR3 DNA reads TGTGCCAGCAATGTGGACTTTATTGTTGAGCAGTTCTTC. Its protein is CASNVDFIVEQFF.

The chain has TRBV5-1 and TRBJ1-1, with TRBD1 matching 8 bases. Germline V lookup: CDR1 SGHRS, CDR2 YFSETQ. The V and J ends lost 6 bases and 4 bases, in that order; junction bases with no gene match: 8. The CDR3 has 14 residues. This CDR3 is CASNLQGGSTEAFF. CDR3 nucleotides: TGCGCCAGCAACTTACAGGGGGGTAGCACTGAAGCTTTCTTT. Based on the CDR3 plus reference TRBV5-1 and TRBJ1-1, the full variable domain is KAGVTQTPRYLIKTRGQQVTLSCSPISGHRSVSWYQQTPGQGLQFLFEYFSETQRNKGNFPGRFSGRQFSNSRSEMNVSTLELGDSALYLCASNLQGGSTEAFFGQGTRLTVV.

The CDR3 DNA follows: TGCAGCGTTGTAATAGCGGGAGAGGGAGAGACCCAGTACTTC. Residues: CSVVIAGEGETQYF. The J gene is TRBJ2-5, the V gene TRBV29-1, with TRBD2 matching over 9 bases. CDR1 and CDR2 (germline): SQVTM, ANQGSEA. V shed 4 bases, J shed 4 bases, and the junction held 7 bases outside the gene matches. The CDR3 runs 14 residues.

The gene calls are TRBV11-3 and TRBJ1-6; possible D gene TRBD1, 6 bases. The ends were cut back, 3 bases at V and 10 bases at J, with 22 bases in the middle. CDR3 length: 17 residues. CDR1 is SGHNT, CDR2 YENEEA, per germline. CDR3 region: CASSLEAGAPRISPLHF. The CDR3, as DNA: TGTGCCAGCAGCTTGGAGGCAGGGGCCCCTCGGATCTCACCCCTCCACTTT.

The chain carries TRBV6-5 and TRBJ1-4, with a tentative D call TRBD1 (6 bases). The germline gives CDR1 MNHEY, CDR2 SVGAGI. This CDR3 spans 16 amino acids. The V and J ends lost 0 bases and 0 bases respectively, with 8 bases between them. CDR3 amino acids: CASSYSRGATNEKLFF. CDR3 coding DNA: TGTGCCAGCAGTTACTCGAGGGGGGCAACTAATGAAAAACTGTTTTTT.

Details on this clone: Mismatch with germline at one junction end may stem from a read error. The gene calls are TRBV6-1 and TRBJ2-1; 9 bases are shared with TRBD2. The CDR3 spans 13 residues. Germline loops: CDR1 MNHNS, CDR2 SASEGT. The CDR3 spells CASREAGGNEQFF. The CDR3 DNA is TGTGCCAGCAGGGAAGCGGGAGGCAATGAGCAGTTCTTC.

V gene TRBV5-4 combines with J gene TRBJ2-3; D gene uncertain. The V and J ends lost 3 bases and 3 bases respectively, with 5 bases between them. The CDR3 is 12 residues long. Germline V CDR1 and CDR2: SGHNT, YYREEE (reference sequence). Here the CDR3 reads CASSSSTDTQYF. CDR3 nucleotides: TGTGCCAGCAGCTCCAGTACAGATACGCAGTATTTT.

The rearrangement links TRBV5-6 to TRBJ1-2; possibly TRBD1 for D (6 bases). CDR1 and CDR2 (germline): SGHDT, YYEEEE. V lost 4 bases to trimming and J lost 4 bases, with 17 bases between them. This CDR3 has 15 amino acids. In DNA, the CDR3 is TGTGCCAGCAGCCCGGGGGGGCGCAATATCTATGGCTACACCTTC. Amino acid sequence: CASSPGGRNIYGYTF.